Below are 23 T cell receptor beta chains sequenced from a single sample in a study of monozygotic twins with inflammatory bowel disease. Using the 5' RACE reads, TCRdb records one entry per CDR3 protein without DNA. This sample's clone table lists some 440,000 distinct CDR3 sequences. Sequenced input: blood. The receptor source for this set is a human donor with ulcerative colitis or Crohn's disease, or a healthy co-twin of an affected twin (not recorded which).

This sequence joins TRBV5-1 and TRBJ1-3; TCRdb's D gene call, TRBD1, goes unchecked for lack of DNA. This CDR3 has 16 residues. CDR1 and CDR2 (germline): SGHRS, YFSETQ. The CDR3 here is CASSLGGGLDGNTIYF.

The V call is TRBV7-3, the J call TRBJ2-1; TCRdb lists TRBD1, though no DNA is available to test this call. The CDR3 extends over 13 amino acids. Germline CDR1 and CDR2: SGHTA and FQGTGA. CDR3: CASRGDNYNEQFF.

This chain uses TRBV19 with TRBJ2-4; TCRdb lists TRBD1, though no DNA is available to test this call. CDR1 is LNHDA and CDR2 is SQIVND in the germline V gene (reference sequence). This CDR3 has 15 amino acids. The CDR3 protein is CASHPLGGARNIQYF.

The J gene is TRBJ2-7, the V gene TRBV2. The germline V gene encodes CDR1 SNHLY and CDR2 FYNNEI. The CDR3 sequence is 14 residues long. The CDR3 here is CASSEDPEDYEQYF.

This chain connects TRBV6-5 to TRBJ2-7. Germline loops: CDR1 MNHEY, CDR2 SVGAGI. The CDR3 totals 14 residues. CDR3 sequence reads: CASSYSRSSYEQYF.

The CDR3 here is CATNPGNTGELFF. The V gene is TRBV24-1, the J gene TRBJ2-2. Germline CDR1 KGHDR, CDR2 SFDVKD. The CDR3 length is 13 residues.

The V gene is TRBV7-3, the J gene TRBJ1-1; TCRdb selects TRBD1, and the lack of DNA leaves this call unchecked. The CDR3 is 13 amino acids. The germline V gene encodes CDR1 SGHTA and CDR2 FQGTGA. This CDR3 reads CASSSAPNTEAFF.

This chain connects TRBV2 to TRBJ1-5; with no DNA, the TCRdb D assignment of TRBD1 cannot be verified. This CDR3 contains 13 residues. Per the germline V gene, CDR1 is SNHLY and CDR2 is FYNNEI. The CDR3 spells CASTPGVNQPQHF.

This sequence joins TRBV29-1 and TRBJ1-1; without DNA, the TCRdb call of TRBD1 cannot be checked. This CDR3 contains 15 residues. CDR1 is SQVTM and CDR2 is ANQGSEA in the germline V gene. This CDR3 is CSVYRDINSNTEAFF.

The chain recombines TRBV2 with TRBJ2-5; the TRBD2 assignment by TCRdb is unverifiable without DNA. Germline-derived CDR1 and CDR2 are SNHLY and FYNNEI. The CDR3 extends over 14 amino acids. CDR3: CASTFGDYKETQYF.

V is TRBV30 and J is TRBJ1-1. Germline CDR1 is GTSNPN and CDR2 is SVGIG (reference sequence). The CDR3 spans 14 residues. CDR3 residues: CAWNKRTVNTEAFF.

The rearrangement links TRBV29-1 to TRBJ2-2. This CDR3 comprises 14 residues. The germline V gene has CDR1 SQVTM and CDR2 ANQGSEA. The CDR3 protein is CSVEVGSNTGELFF.

J is TRBJ2-7 and V is TRBV28; TCRdb names TRBD1, which stays unverified in the absence of DNA. This CDR3 is built from 14 residues. The germline V gene encodes CDR1 MDHEN and CDR2 SYDVKM. The CDR3 sequence is CASSLLQGGYEQYF.

V usage is TRBV12-3 or TRBV12-4 and J usage is TRBJ2-5. The CDR3 spans 15 residues. The CDR3 loop is CASSFGVETVETQYF.

The chain links TRBV6-6 to TRBJ1-4; TCRdb's D call of TRBD1 is untestable without DNA. Germline CDR1 reads MNHNY; CDR2 reads SVGAGI (reference sequence). The CDR3 sequence is 13 residues long. CDR3 protein: CASSYEGGGKLFF.

The genes are TRBV28 and TRBJ2-4; checking the TCRdb D call of TRBD2 is not possible without DNA. The germline gives CDR1 MDHEN, CDR2 SYDVKM. This CDR3 contains 17 residues. CDR3 region: CASSPTRWGDGKNIQYF.

The J gene is TRBJ2-3, the V gene TRBV20-1. Germline CDR1 is DFQATT and CDR2 is SNEGSKA (reference sequence). The CDR3 is made up of 14 amino acids. The CDR3 loop is CSARVGGYTDTQYF.

The chain couples TRBV10-2 to TRBJ1-2; TCRdb gives TRBD1 as the D gene, but with no DNA this cannot be confirmed. Germline CDR1 is WSHSY and CDR2 is SAAADI. CDR3 size: 14 residues. The CDR3: CASGGSTENYGYTF.

J is TRBJ2-2 and V is TRBV11-2; TCRdb's D gene call, TRBD2, goes unchecked for lack of DNA. The CDR3 has 16 residues. Germline CDR1 and CDR2: SGHAT and FQNNGV. The chain's CDR3 is CASSLTQRGYTGELFF.

The chain joins TRBV7-2 to TRBJ1-4; TCRdb names TRBD1, which stays unverified in the absence of DNA. The germline CDR1 and CDR2 sequences are SGHTA and FQGNSA. CDR3 length: 15 residues. CDR3 in amino acids: CASSTQGQPNEKLFF.

The gene calls are TRBV20-1 and TRBJ2-7; the TRBD1 assignment by TCRdb is unverifiable without DNA. CDR1 is DFQATT, CDR2 SNEGSKA, per germline (reference sequence). The CDR3 is 12 amino acids. The CDR3 reads CSASGGSYEQYF.

The chain couples TRBV20-1 to TRBJ1-2; TCRdb's D gene call, TRBD1, goes unchecked for lack of DNA. Germline V gene data show CDR1 as DFQATT and CDR2 as SNEGSKA (reference sequence). The CDR3 is 13 residues long. The CDR3 is CSALVAGQKGYTF.

CDR3 sequence: CASSPKGQGGNTIYF. V gene TRBV6-1 combines with J gene TRBJ1-3; as DNA is missing, the TRBD1 call by TCRdb cannot be tested. Germline CDR1 and CDR2: MNHNS and SASEGT. CDR3 size: 15 residues.